This TCR beta chain appears in the sequencing data of a study of OX40 agonist ivuxolimab in advanced cancers. Overall study: Patients were dosed with the agonistic anti-OX40 (CD134) antibody ivuxolimab. Partial response was recorded in three patients: one hepatocellular carcinoma and two cutaneous melanoma cases.

The data were produced by immunoSEQ multiplex PCR, yet TCRdb's version contains in-frame clones alone and is incomplete. Among about 32,000 clones listed, around three quarters were seen once. Trimming removed 6 bases from V and 0 bases from J; junction bases left unmatched: 4. This CDR3 comprises 15 residues. CDR1 and CDR2 (germline): LNHDA, SQIVND (reference sequence). Sequenced here: CD4+ or CD8+ T cells sorted from blood, sampled in a trial of the OX40 agonist ivuxolimab. The chain links TRBV19 to TRBJ1-3; the match to TRBD1 covers 8 bases. The TCR sequence derives from an adult with an advanced solid tumor such as melanoma, head and neck, liver or kidney cancer. This chain's CDR3 is CASRKDRVSGNTIYF. For the CDR3, the DNA is TGTGCCAGTAGGAAGGACAGGGTCTCTGGAAACACCATATATTTT.